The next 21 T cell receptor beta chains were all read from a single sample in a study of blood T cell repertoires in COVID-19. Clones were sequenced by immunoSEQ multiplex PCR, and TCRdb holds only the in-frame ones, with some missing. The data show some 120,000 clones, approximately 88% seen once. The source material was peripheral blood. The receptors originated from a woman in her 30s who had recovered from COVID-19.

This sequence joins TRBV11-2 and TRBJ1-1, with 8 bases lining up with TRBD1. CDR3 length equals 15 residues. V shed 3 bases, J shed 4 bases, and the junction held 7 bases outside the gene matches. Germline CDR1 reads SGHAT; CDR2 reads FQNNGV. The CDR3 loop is CASSFSTGAGTEAFF. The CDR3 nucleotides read TGTGCCAGCAGCTTCTCGACAGGGGCGGGCACTGAAGCTTTCTTT.

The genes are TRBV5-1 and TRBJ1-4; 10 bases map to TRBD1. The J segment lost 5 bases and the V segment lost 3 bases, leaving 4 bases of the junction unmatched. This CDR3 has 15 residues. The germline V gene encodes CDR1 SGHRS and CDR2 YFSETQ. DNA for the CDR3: TGCGCCAGCAGCTGGGGACAGGGGCTAAATGAAAAACTGTTTTTT. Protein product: CASSWGQGLNEKLFF.

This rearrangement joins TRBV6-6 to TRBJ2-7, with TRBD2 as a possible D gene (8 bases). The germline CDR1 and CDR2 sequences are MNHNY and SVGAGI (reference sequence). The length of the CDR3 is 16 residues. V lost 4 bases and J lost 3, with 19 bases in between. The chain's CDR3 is CASSFPAGDRNYEQYF. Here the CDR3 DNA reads TGTGCCAGCAGTTTCCCAGCGGGGGACAGAAACTACGAGCAGTACTTC.

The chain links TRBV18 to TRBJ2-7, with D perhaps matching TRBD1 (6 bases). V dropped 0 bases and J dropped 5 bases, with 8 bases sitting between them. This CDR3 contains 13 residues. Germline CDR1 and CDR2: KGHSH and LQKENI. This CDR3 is CASSPPNRDEQYF. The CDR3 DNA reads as TGTGCCAGCTCACCACCCAACAGGGACGAGCAGTACTTC.

CDR3 in DNA: TGTGCCAGCAGCCTGGAGAGGGTTGGGGGACTAGCGTACTACAATGAGCAGTTCTTC. Its translation is CASSLERVGGLAYYNEQFF. The chain is built from TRBV14 and TRBJ2-1; 10 bases match TRBD2. There are 19 residues in the CDR3. Germline values: CDR1 SGHDN, CDR2 FVKESK. Losses at the gene ends were 4 bases for V and 3 bases for J; bases not matched to a gene: 15.

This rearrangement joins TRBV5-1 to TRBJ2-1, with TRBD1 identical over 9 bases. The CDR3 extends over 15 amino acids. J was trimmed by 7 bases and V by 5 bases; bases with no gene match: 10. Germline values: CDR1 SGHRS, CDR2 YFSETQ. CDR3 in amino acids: CASSYRDRVLNEQFF. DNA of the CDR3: TGCGCCAGCAGTTACCGGGACAGGGTCCTTAATGAGCAGTTCTTC.

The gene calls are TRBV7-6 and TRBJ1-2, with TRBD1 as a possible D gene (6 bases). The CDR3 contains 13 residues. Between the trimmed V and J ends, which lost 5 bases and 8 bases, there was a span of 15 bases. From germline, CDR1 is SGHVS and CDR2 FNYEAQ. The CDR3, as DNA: TGTGCCAGCAGCCGATGGGGGGGCGAGGGCTACACCTTC. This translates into CASSRWGGEGYTF.

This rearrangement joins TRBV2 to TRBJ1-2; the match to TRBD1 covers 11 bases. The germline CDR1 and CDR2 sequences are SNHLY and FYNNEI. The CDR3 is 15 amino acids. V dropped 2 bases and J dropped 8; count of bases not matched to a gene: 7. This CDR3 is CASSESGQGAGGYTF. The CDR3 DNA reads TGTGCCAGCAGTGAATCCGGACAGGGGGCGGGAGGCTACACCTTC.

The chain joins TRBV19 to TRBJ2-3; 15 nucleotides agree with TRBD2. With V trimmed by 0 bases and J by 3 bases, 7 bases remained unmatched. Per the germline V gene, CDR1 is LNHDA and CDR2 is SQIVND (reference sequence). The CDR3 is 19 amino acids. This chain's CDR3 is CASSIDRAGLAGGTDTQYF. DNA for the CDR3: TGTGCCAGTAGTATAGATCGCGCCGGACTAGCGGGAGGGACAGATACGCAGTATTTT.

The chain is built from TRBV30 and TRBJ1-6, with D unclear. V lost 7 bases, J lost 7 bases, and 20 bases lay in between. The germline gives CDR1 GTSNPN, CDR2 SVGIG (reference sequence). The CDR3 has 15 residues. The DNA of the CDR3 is TGTGCCTCCAACCCGAATGGCCGACTCAATTCACCCCTCCACTTT. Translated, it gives CASNPNGRLNSPLHF.

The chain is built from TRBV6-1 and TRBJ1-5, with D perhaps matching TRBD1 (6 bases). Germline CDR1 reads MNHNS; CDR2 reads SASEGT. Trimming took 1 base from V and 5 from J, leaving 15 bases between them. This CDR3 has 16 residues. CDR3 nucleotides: TGTGCCAGCAGTGAAGGTGAAAGGGGGTTCGATCAGCCCCAGCATTTT. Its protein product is CASSEGERGFDQPQHF.

DNA of the CDR3: TGTGCCAGCAGGGCACCAGGGGCCTCCTACAATGAGCAGTTCTTC. This gives the protein CASRAPGASYNEQFF. The chain links TRBV3-1 (or the pseudogene TRBV3-2) to TRBJ2-1; perhaps TRBD1 as D (6 bases). The CDR3 has 15 residues. Trimming shortened V by 6 bases and J by 0 bases, and 12 bases separated the two germline ends. Germline-derived CDR1 and CDR2 are LGHDT and YNNKEL (reference sequence).

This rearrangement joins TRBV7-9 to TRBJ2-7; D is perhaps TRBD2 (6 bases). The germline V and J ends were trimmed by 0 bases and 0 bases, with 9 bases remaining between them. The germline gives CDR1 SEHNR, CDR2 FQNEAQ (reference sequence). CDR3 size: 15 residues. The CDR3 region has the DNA TGTGCCAGCAGCTTAGCGGCGGGGACCTCCTACGAGCAGTACTTC. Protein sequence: CASSLAAGTSYEQYF.

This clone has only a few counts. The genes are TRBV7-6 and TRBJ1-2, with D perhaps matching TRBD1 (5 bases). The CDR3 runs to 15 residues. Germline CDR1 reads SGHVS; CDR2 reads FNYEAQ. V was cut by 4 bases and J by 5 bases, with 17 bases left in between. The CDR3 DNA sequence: TGTGCCAGCAGCTCCCCCGGGGGGGGTAGTTATGGCTACACCTTC. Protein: CASSSPGGGSYGYTF.

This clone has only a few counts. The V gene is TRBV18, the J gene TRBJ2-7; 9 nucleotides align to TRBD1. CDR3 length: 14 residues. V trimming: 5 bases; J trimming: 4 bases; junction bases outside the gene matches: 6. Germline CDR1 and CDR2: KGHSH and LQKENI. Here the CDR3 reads CASSSSTGGYEQYF. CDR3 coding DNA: TGTGCCAGCTCATCCTCGACAGGGGGGTACGAGCAGTACTTC.

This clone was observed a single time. Written as DNA, the CDR3 is TGCAGCGTTGAAGATCTTATCCAGTACACAGATACGCAGTATTTT. This gives the protein CSVEDLIQYTDTQYF. J is TRBJ2-3 and V is TRBV29-1; D is undetermined. V was cut by 0 bases and J by 2 bases, with 12 bases left in between. The CDR3 extends over 15 amino acids. Germline lookup yields CDR1 SQVTM and CDR2 ANQGSEA.

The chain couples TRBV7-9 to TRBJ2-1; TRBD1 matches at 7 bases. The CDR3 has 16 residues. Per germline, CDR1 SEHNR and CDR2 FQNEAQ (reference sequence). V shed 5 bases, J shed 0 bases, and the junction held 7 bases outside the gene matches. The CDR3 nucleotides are TGTGCCAGCAGCCCCCAGGGGGTGAGCTCCTACAATGAGCAGTTCTTC. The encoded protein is CASSPQGVSSYNEQFF. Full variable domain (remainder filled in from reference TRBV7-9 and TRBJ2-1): DTGVSQNPRHKITKRGQNVTFRCDPISEHNRLYWYRQTLGQGPEFLTYFQNEAQLEKSRLLSDRFSAERPKGSFSTLEIQRTEQGDSAMYLCASSPQGVSSYNEQFFGPGTRLTVL.

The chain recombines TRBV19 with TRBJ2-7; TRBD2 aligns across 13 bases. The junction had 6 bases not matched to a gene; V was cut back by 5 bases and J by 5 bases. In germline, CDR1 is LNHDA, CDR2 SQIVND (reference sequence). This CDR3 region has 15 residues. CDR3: CASSPGLAGVNEQYF. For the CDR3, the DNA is TGTGCCAGTAGTCCCGGACTAGCGGGAGTGAACGAGCAGTACTTC.

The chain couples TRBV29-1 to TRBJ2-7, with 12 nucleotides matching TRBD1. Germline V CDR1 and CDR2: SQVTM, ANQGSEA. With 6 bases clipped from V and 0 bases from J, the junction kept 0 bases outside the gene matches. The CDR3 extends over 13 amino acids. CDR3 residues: CSVGQGASYEQYF. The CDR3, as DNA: TGCAGCGTGGGACAGGGGGCCTCCTACGAGCAGTACTTC.

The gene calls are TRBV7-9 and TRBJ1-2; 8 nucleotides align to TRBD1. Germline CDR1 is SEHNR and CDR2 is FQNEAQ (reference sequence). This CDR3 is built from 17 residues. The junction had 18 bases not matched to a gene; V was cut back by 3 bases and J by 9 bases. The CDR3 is CASSLLGDPGQGGSYTF. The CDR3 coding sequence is TGTGCCAGCAGCTTGCTGGGGGACCCAGGACAGGGCGGGAGCTACACCTTC. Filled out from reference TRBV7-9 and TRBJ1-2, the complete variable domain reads DTGVSQNPRHKITKRGQNVTFRCDPISEHNRLYWYRQTLGQGPEFLTYFQNEAQLEKSRLLSDRFSAERPKGSFSTLEIQRTEQGDSAMYLCASSLLGDPGQGGSYTFGSGTRLTVV.

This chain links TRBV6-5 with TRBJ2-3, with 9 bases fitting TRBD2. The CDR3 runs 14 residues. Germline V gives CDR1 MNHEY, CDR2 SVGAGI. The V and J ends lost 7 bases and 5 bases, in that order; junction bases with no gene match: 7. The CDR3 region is CASTRGGSGDTQYF. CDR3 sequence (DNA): TGTGCCAGCACGCGGGGGGGCTCGGGAGATACGCAGTATTTT.